These 22 T cell receptor beta chains share one sample of origin, sequenced in a study of PD-1 blockade in classical Hodgkin lymphoma. The protocol was immunoSEQ multiplex PCR, while the TCRdb copy is restricted to in-frame clones and leaves out a portion. Here the sample spans about 50,000 clones, 65% to 80% being singletons. This sample's time point: cycle 4 day 1 (C4D1), after less than 7 weeks of nivolumab. Patients all relapsed after autologous stem cell transplantation, and there was variation in brentuximab vedotin exposure. The source material was peripheral blood mononuclear cells (PBMCs), sampled before the fourth cycle of nivolumab. Receptor source: a human donor with classical Hodgkin lymphoma.

The V gene is TRBV4-1, the J gene TRBJ1-1; no clear D. The CDR3 covers 13 residues. V lost 4 bases and J 1 base, leaving 7 bases between the germline ends. Germline loops: CDR1 MGHRA, CDR2 YSYEKL. The CDR3 DNA sequence: TGCGCCAGCAGCCGCGAGGCGAACACTGAAGCTTTCTTT. This gives the protein CASSREANTEAFF.

This sequence joins TRBV28 and TRBJ2-7; a possible D gene is TRBD1 (6 bases). V lost 8 bases, J lost 5 bases, and 13 bases lay in between. This CDR3 has 12 amino acids. Germline V gene sequence: CDR1 MDHEN, CDR2 SYDVKM. The CDR3 sequence: CASLRDTNEQYF. The DNA for the CDR3 is TGTGCCAGCCTACGGGACACGAACGAGCAGTACTTC.

This clone has only a few counts. The chain carries TRBV10-3 and TRBJ2-1, with TRBD2 matching over 9 bases. The germline V gene has CDR1 ENHRY and CDR2 SYGVKD. The V segment lost 4 bases and the J segment 7 bases; nucleotides outside the gene matches: 8. This CDR3 contains 15 residues. The CDR3 loop is CAISGSSGKWNEQFF. In DNA form, the CDR3 reads TGTGCCATCAGTGGATCTAGCGGGAAATGGAATGAGCAGTTCTTC.

This chain links TRBV25-1 with TRBJ2-1, with 12 bases fitting TRBD2. CDR3 size: 16 residues. Germline V CDR1 and CDR2: MGHDK, SYGVNS. Losses at the gene ends were 6 bases for V and 9 bases for J; bases not matched to a gene: 12. In DNA form, the CDR3 reads TGTGCCAGCAGGATTGGGGCGGGACTAGCGGGCGCTGAGCAGTTCTTC. The encoded protein is CASRIGAGLAGAEQFF.

This clone was recorded once. This chain connects TRBV7-2 to TRBJ2-5; 9 positions match TRBD1. CDR1 and CDR2 from the germline V gene are SGHTA and FQGNSA. The CDR3 covers 16 residues. The V segment lost 2 bases and the J segment 0 bases; nucleotides outside the gene matches: 4. CDR3 nucleotides: TGTGCCAGCAGCTTAAGTGACAGGGGGTACCAAGAGACCCAGTACTTC. It yields the protein CASSLSDRGYQETQYF.

The chain joins TRBV7-9 to TRBJ2-5; D tentatively fits TRBD1 or TRBD2 (5 bases each). The CDR3 runs 15 residues. Germline CDR1 SEHNR, CDR2 FQNEAQ (reference sequence). Trimming took off 2 bases at V and 7 bases at J, with 17 bases between the two ends. The CDR3 DNA reads as TGTGCCAGCAGCTTAATTTCGGGGCCCGGCGGGACCCAGTACTTC. Translating gives CASSLISGPGGTQYF.

The chain combines TRBV10-3 with TRBJ1-2; no clear D. Trimming removed 4 bases at V and 4 bases at J, with 13 bases between. Germline V CDR1 and CDR2: ENHRY, SYGVKD. The CDR3 is made up of 14 amino acids. The CDR3 spells CAISAALMGYGYTF. The CDR3 DNA reads as TGTGCCATCAGTGCGGCCCTCATGGGCTATGGCTACACCTTC.

About this clone itself: Other DNA sequences within the sample encode an identical CDR3. This chain links TRBV6-1 with TRBJ2-7; D is unclear. The CDR3 length is 12 residues. V was cut by 4 bases and J by 4 bases, with 8 bases left in between. CDR1 MNHNS and CDR2 SASEGT come from the germline V gene. CDR3 sequence reads: CASSVAGYEQYF. In DNA, the CDR3 is TGTGCCAGCAGTGTAGCCGGATACGAGCAGTACTTC.

The chain couples TRBV10-2 to TRBJ2-5, with a weak D call TRBD2 (5 bases). The CDR3 covers 16 residues. V was clipped by 7 bases and J by 2 bases, with 20 bases between them. Per germline, CDR1 WSHSY and CDR2 SAAADI. The CDR3 DNA follows: TGCGCCAGCACCGGACCTCAAACTAGTTTACAAGAGACCCAGTACTTC. Translation gives CASTGPQTSLQETQYF.

This clone appeared a few times. V and J are TRBV5-5 and TRBJ1-5; 9 bases map to TRBD1. Trimming cost V 3 bases and J 6 bases; bases outside gene matches: 7. Germline V gene lookup returns CDR1 SGHKS and CDR2 YYEKEE (reference sequence). The CDR3 contains 15 residues. In DNA form, the CDR3 reads TGTGCCAGCAGCTCGGGACAGGGTAGGAGTCAGCCCCAGCATTTT. Protein sequence: CASSSGQGRSQPQHF.

The rearrangement links TRBV2 to TRBJ1-1; 7 bases are a match to TRBD1. Germline-derived CDR1 and CDR2 are SNHLY and FYNNEI. The CDR3 length is 16 residues. The V and J ends lost 5 bases and 7 bases, in that order; junction bases with no gene match: 16. As DNA, the CDR3 is TGTGCCAGCAGTTACATAGGGGGCGCGTTGGGGGTTGAAGCTTTCTTT. Its translation: CASSYIGGALGVEAFF.

The chain uses TRBV2 and TRBJ2-3; no definite D call. Trimming pared 5 bases from V and 4 bases from J, leaving 13 bases between. Germline V CDR1 and CDR2: SNHLY, FYNNEI. The CDR3 contains 14 residues. The CDR3 spells CASSPQDGADTQYF. The CDR3 DNA is TGTGCCAGCAGTCCCCAGGATGGGGCAGATACGCAGTATTTT.

This clone was seen more than once but under ten times. V is TRBV7-8 and J is TRBJ2-1, with a tentative D call TRBD1 (6 bases). Germline V CDR1 and CDR2: SGHVS, FQNEAQ. Trimming left V 2 bases short and J 4 bases short, with 18 bases between. This CDR3 comprises 17 residues. Here the CDR3 reads CASSLKPPGANYNEQFF. The CDR3 nucleotides read TGTGCCAGCAGCTTAAAACCACCAGGGGCCAATTACAATGAGCAGTTCTTC. Using reference TRBV7-8 and TRBJ2-1 for the parts outside the CDR3, the full variable domain is GAGVSQSPRYKVAKRGQDVALRCDPISGHVSLFWYQQALGQGPEFLTYFQNEAQLDKSGLPSDRFFAERPEGSVSTLKIQRTQQEDSAVYLCASSLKPPGANYNEQFFGPGTRLTVL.

This chain joins TRBV27 and TRBJ2-7, with 14 bases matching TRBD2. V dropped 4 bases and J dropped 2; count of bases not matched to a gene: 13. Germline V gene data show CDR1 as MNHEY and CDR2 as SMNVEV (reference sequence). This CDR3 has 19 residues. CDR3 nucleotides: TGTGCCAGCAGTTCCTTCCCGACTAGCGGGAGGGCGCCAACCTACGAGCAGTACTTC. Translating it yields CASSSFPTSGRAPTYEQYF.

This chain connects TRBV18 to TRBJ2-7; a weak D match, TRBD1 (6 bases). The CDR3 spans 14 residues. The V gene lost 4 bases and the J gene lost 4 bases, with 14 bases spanning the gap. Germline-derived CDR1 and CDR2 are KGHSH and LQKENI. CDR3: CASSRTEQFYEQYF. The CDR3 bases are TGTGCCAGCTCACGGACAGAACAATTTTACGAGCAGTACTTC.

The rearrangement uses TRBV5-1 and TRBJ2-3; TRBD1 matches 7 bases. This CDR3 has 14 amino acids. After removal of 4 bases from V and 4 bases from J, the junction contained 6 bases not matched to a gene. Germline CDR1 is SGHRS and CDR2 is YFSETQ. This CDR3 reads CASSPQGFPDTQYF. CDR3 DNA sequence: TGCGCCAGCAGCCCACAGGGGTTCCCAGATACGCAGTATTTT. The full variable domain, rest sourced from reference TRBV5-1 and TRBJ2-3, is KAGVTQTPRYLIKTRGQQVTLSCSPISGHRSVSWYQQTPGQGLQFLFEYFSETQRNKGNFPGRFSGRQFSNSRSEMNVSTLELGDSALYLCASSPQGFPDTQYFGPGTRLTVL.

The chain carries TRBV7-9 and TRBJ2-2; 9 bases agree with TRBD2. V was pared by 5 bases and J by 3 bases, with 4 bases of the junction left unmatched. Germline V CDR1 and CDR2: SEHNR, FQNEAQ (reference sequence). The CDR3 covers 15 residues. The CDR3 loop reads CASSPWTSDTGELFF. Written as DNA, the CDR3 is TGTGCCAGCAGCCCCTGGACTAGCGACACCGGGGAGCTGTTTTTT.

The chain carries TRBV30 and TRBJ1-3; D is undetermined. The CDR3 has 15 residues. CDR1 GTSNPN and CDR2 SVGIG come from the germline V gene (reference sequence). With 4 bases removed from V and 0 bases from J, the gap between germline ends came to 13 bases. CDR3 sequence reads: CAWKRTGSSGNTIYF. Written as DNA, the CDR3 is TGTGCCTGGAAGAGGACGGGAAGCTCTGGAAACACCATATATTTT.

The V call is TRBV10-2, the J call TRBJ2-1; 7 bases match TRBD2. The CDR3 is 13 amino acids. CDR1 and CDR2 (germline): WSHSY, SAAADI. Trimming took 10 bases from V and 9 from J; bases not matched to a gene: 12. The CDR3 reads CATLGGRAREQFF. The CDR3 nucleotides read TGCGCCACCCTCGGAGGGAGGGCCCGTGAGCAGTTCTTC.

V usage is TRBV10-3 and J usage is TRBJ1-1; D not certain. V was cut by 4 bases and J by 0 bases, with 12 bases left in between. This CDR3 contains 15 residues. Germline lookup yields CDR1 ENHRY and CDR2 SYGVKD. CDR3 coding DNA: TGTGCCATCAGTGTGGAGAAACTCATGAACACTGAAGCTTTCTTT. This sequence encodes CAISVEKLMNTEAFF.

J is TRBJ1-2 and V is TRBV28; TRBD1 might be the D (5 bases). Per the germline V gene, CDR1 is MDHEN and CDR2 is SYDVKM. This CDR3 has 14 residues. Trimming took off 2 bases at V and 0 bases at J, with 7 bases between the two ends. The CDR3 loop is CASSLDSPNYGYTF. The DNA for the CDR3 is TGTGCCAGCAGTTTAGACAGTCCTAACTATGGCTACACCTTC.

The chain uses TRBV18 and TRBJ2-3; 7 bases are a match to TRBD1. V trimming: 6 bases; J trimming: 2 bases; junction bases outside the gene matches: 11. Looked up from germline, CDR1 is KGHSH and CDR2 is LQKENI. The CDR3 covers 16 residues. The CDR3 spells CASSPRPGTATDTQYF. As DNA, the CDR3 is TGTGCCAGCTCCCCCCGCCCGGGGACAGCCACAGATACGCAGTATTTT.